This TCR beta chain emerged from a study of blood T cell repertoires in COVID-19. Background on the study: Samples of COVID-19 (acute and convalescent) were obtained from the United States, Italy and Spain. T cells, B-cell-depleted T cells, or PBMCs provided the cDNA or gDNA that served as material.

Germline V lookup: CDR1 SGHRS, CDR2 YFSETQ. CDR3 length equals 16 residues. The germline V and J ends were trimmed by 4 bases and 0 bases, with 13 bases remaining between them. As processed by the authors: Estimation of nucleated cell counts was performed using reference gene primer amplification. Assay: immunoSEQ multiplex PCR; the TCRdb copy retains only in-frame clones and omits some. The V and J calls and clone size were taken over from that table, and D and trimming were inferred from the DNA. The repertoire holds a few hundred thousand clones, with under 90% as singletons. The specimen sequenced was peripheral blood. This clonotype was obtained from a woman aged 40-49 years who had recovered from COVID-19. The genes are TRBV5-1 and TRBJ2-2; D is perhaps TRBD2 (5 bases). The CDR3 region has the DNA TGCGCCAGCAGCGACGGGATCTACCCGAACACCGGGGAGCTGTTTTTT. It encodes CASSDGIYPNTGELFF.